These T cell receptor beta chains were read from a single sample in a study of Ad26.COV2.S vaccination and SARS-CoV-2 variants. Some clones are missing from TCRdb's copy, which holds only in-frame ones; the method was immunoSEQ multiplex PCR. The data hold about 350,000 clones, with 85% to 90% observed a single time. Here the sequenced sample was peripheral blood, taken in a trial of Ad26.COV2.S vaccine versus placebo. Source of these receptors: a person between 18 and 59 years old who received the Ad26.COV2.S COVID-19 vaccine or a placebo. CDR3s include the opening cysteine and the closing phenylalanine or tryptophan. The D gene is left open where the match is weak. Size values are once, few and many counts, or a class for expanded clones, and some rows have none.

V gene	clone size	J gene	D gene	CDR3 protein	CDR3 DNA
TRBV7-9	.	TRBJ2-1	.	CASSLGGRANEQFF	TGTGCCAGCAGCTTAGGGGGGCGCGCCAATGAGCAGTTCTTC
TRBV3-1/TRBV3-2	once	TRBJ1-6	TRBD1	CASSQYRGLGVSPLHF	TGTGCCAGCAGCCAATACAGGGGGCTGGGGGTTTCACCCCTCCACTTT
TRBV25-1	.	TRBJ1-2	TRBD1	CASTHRGGYTF	TGTGCCAGCACTCACAGGGGCGGCTACACCTTC
TRBV6-5	.	TRBJ2-3	.	CASSSMGIDTQYF	TGTGCCAGCAGTTCAATGGGGATCGATACGCAGTATTTT
TRBV27	.	TRBJ2-7	.	CASSFVGWGGNYEQYF	TGTGCCAGCAGTTTCGTGGGGTGGGGCGGCAACTACGAGCAGTACTTC
TRBV7-8	once	TRBJ2-2	.	CASSLEARGTGELFF	TGTGCCAGCAGCTTAGAGGCTAGAGGGACCGGGGAGCTGTTTTTT
TRBV14	once	TRBJ2-7	TRBD2	CASSQGLAGMYEQYF	TGTGCCAGCAGCCAAGGCCTAGCGGGGATGTACGAGCAGTACTTC
TRBV3-1/TRBV3-2	.	TRBJ1-3	.	CASSQTGNTIYF	TGTGCCAGCAGCCAAACTGGAAACACCATATATTTT
TRBV18	.	TRBJ2-2	TRBD2	CASSTSGANTGELFF	TGTGCCAGCTCAACAAGCGGGGCGAACACCGGGGAGCTGTTTTTT
TRBV7-9	.	TRBJ1-5	.	CASSLGRTGSQPQHF	TGTGCCAGCAGCTTAGGCAGAACAGGGAGCCAGCCCCAGCATTTT
TRBV7-8	.	TRBJ2-6	.	CASSLGWTGANVLTF	TGTGCCAGCAGCTTAGGGTGGACTGGGGCCAACGTCCTGACTTTC
TRBV4-3	.	TRBJ1-2	TRBD1	CASSYGTGVAEGYTF	TGCGCCAGCAGCTACGGGACAGGGGTTGCAGAAGGCTACACCTTC
TRBV20-1	.	TRBJ2-1	.	CSVGSYNEQFF	TGCAGTGTTGGGTCCTACAATGAGCAGTTCTTC
TRBV7-9	.	TRBJ2-3	.	CASSRTGTDTQYF	TGTGCCAGCAGCCGAACCGGCACAGATACGCAGTATTTT
TRBV5-1	.	TRBJ2-7	TRBD1	CASSLRLAGGAGEQYF	TGCGCCAGCAGCTTGCGGCTCGCAGGGGGCGCGGGCGAGCAGTACTTC
TRBV4-3	once	TRBJ1-2	.	CASSQGQGAYGYTF	TGCGCCAGCAGCCAAGGCCAGGGCGCCTATGGCTACACCTTC
TRBV27	few	TRBJ1-5	.	CASSLQVNNQPQHF	TGTGCCAGCAGTTTACAGGTGAACAATCAGCCCCAGCATTTT
TRBV15	.	TRBJ1-2	.	CATSREGRQNYGYTF	TGTGCCACCAGCAGAGAAGGGCGCCAGAACTATGGCTACACCTTC
TRBV28	.	TRBJ1-1	TRBD1	CASSLRQGHTEAFF	TGTGCCAGCAGCCTGAGACAGGGCCACACTGAAGCTTTCTTT
TRBV19	.	TRBJ2-2	.	CASSIGTVGELFF	TGTGCCAGTAGTATTGGGACGGTCGGGGAGCTGTTTTTT
TRBV2	.	TRBJ2-1	.	CASSENGLGEQFF	TGTGCCAGCAGTGAAAACGGGCTGGGGGAGCAGTTCTTC
TRBV28	.	TRBJ1-5	.	CASRGNPGRNQPQHF	TGTGCCAGCCGAGGGAATCCGGGACGCAATCAGCCCCAGCATTTT
TRBV6-5	.	TRBJ2-7	TRBD1	CASSKRTGGYEQYF	TGTGCCAGCAGCAAAAGGACAGGGGGATACGAGCAGTACTTC
TRBV15	.	TRBJ2-7	TRBD1	CATSMGQGGYEQYF	TGTGCCACCAGCATGGGACAGGGGGGCTACGAGCAGTACTTC
TRBV4-2	.	TRBJ2-2	TRBD1	CASSTRQGARTGELFF	TGTGCCAGCAGCACCCGACAGGGGGCGCGCACCGGGGAGCTGTTTTTT
TRBV7-8	once	TRBJ1-5	.	CASSLQQLRTDYNQPQHF	TGTGCCAGCAGCTTACAACAACTCCGGACAGACTATAATCAGCCCCAGCATTTT
TRBV7-2	.	TRBJ1-1	.	CASSPPGSVNTEAFF	TGTGCCAGCAGCCCCCCGGGATCCGTGAACACTGAAGCTTTCTTT
TRBV11-2	.	TRBJ2-7	.	CASSRTAESYEQYF	TGTGCCAGCAGCCGGACAGCTGAGTCCTACGAGCAGTACTTC
TRBV19	.	TRBJ2-2	.	CASSIGTVGGELFF	TGTGCCAGTAGTATAGGGACAGTGGGTGGGGAGCTGTTTTTT
TRBV28	.	TRBJ1-2	.	CASSSTVGYGYTF	TGTGCCAGCAGTTCGACAGTCGGCTATGGCTACACCTTC
TRBV19	.	TRBJ2-7	TRBD1	CASRETGGYEQYF	TGTGCCAGTCGAGAGACAGGGGGTTACGAGCAGTACTTC
TRBV19	.	TRBJ1-3	TRBD1	CASSIGQGAAGNTIYF	TGTGCCAGTAGTATCGGACAGGGGGCGGCTGGAAACACCATATATTTT
TRBV6-5	.	TRBJ1-4	.	CATYSTTNEKLFF	TGTGCCACCTACTCAACAACTAATGAAAAACTGTTTTTT
TRBV5-1	.	TRBJ2-5	.	CASSLGYQETQYF	TGCGCCAGCAGCTTGGGGTACCAAGAGACCCAGTACTTC
TRBV6-5	.	TRBJ1-2	.	CASSPRGGLTYGYTF	TGTGCCAGCAGTCCCCGGGGGGGGTTAACCTATGGCTACACCTTC
TRBV13	.	TRBJ1-2	.	CASSFGGDGYTF	TGTGCCAGCAGCTTCGGAGGGGATGGCTACACCTTC
TRBV7-9	.	TRBJ2-7	TRBD2	CASSPPGAVGLADYEQYF	TGTGCCAGCAGCCCCCCGGGGGCCGTAGGACTAGCGGACTACGAGCAGTACTTC
TRBV28	.	TRBJ1-2	.	CASSSSGGYGYTF	TGTGCCAGCAGTTCATCCGGGGGCTATGGCTACACCTTC
TRBV9	once	TRBJ2-2	.	CASSVVSSGGNTGELFF	TGTGCCAGCAGCGTAGTATCCAGCGGTGGGAACACCGGGGAGCTGTTTTTT
TRBV10-3	.	TRBJ2-5	.	CAIGQETQYF	TGTGCCATTGGGCAAGAGACCCAGTACTTC
TRBV19	.	TRBJ2-7	TRBD1	CASSIIGTGNEQYF	TGTGCCAGTAGTATCATTGGGACAGGGAACGAGCAGTACTTC
TRBV5-1	.	TRBJ2-1	.	CASSLVGGGSDRSYNEQFF	TGCGCCAGCAGCTTGGTTGGGGGAGGCTCCGATCGCTCCTACAATGAGCAGTTCTTC
TRBV6-1	.	TRBJ2-7	.	CASSESPGYYEQYF	TGTGCCAGCAGTGAATCGCCAGGATACTACGAGCAGTACTTC
TRBV5-1	.	TRBJ2-7	.	CASSLGDSTYEQYF	TGCGCCAGCAGCTTAGGTGACAGCACCTACGAGCAGTACTTC
TRBV30	.	TRBJ2-3	TRBD2	CAWSVGLALDTQYF	TGTGCCTGGAGTGTGGGACTAGCTCTAGATACGCAGTATTTT
TRBV7-2	.	TRBJ2-7	.	CASSLGRDAYEQYF	TGTGCCAGCAGCTTAGGCAGGGATGCCTACGAGCAGTACTTC
TRBV7-6	.	TRBJ2-3	.	CASSPFSGAPGEDTQYF	TGTGCCAGCAGCCCGTTTTCGGGAGCCCCAGGAGAAGATACGCAGTATTTT
TRBV5-6	.	TRBJ2-7	TRBD1	CASRPLTGRHEQYF	TGTGCCAGCAGACCACTGACAGGGCGCCACGAGCAGTACTTC
TRBV6-4	many	TRBJ2-1	.	CASSDRSLGEQFF	TGTGCCAGCAGTGACAGGAGCTTGGGTGAGCAGTTCTTC
TRBV15	.	TRBJ1-4	.	CATSRVGGGLGEKLFF	TGTGCCACCAGCAGAGTAGGAGGAGGGCTAGGTGAAAAACTGTTTTTT
TRBV9	.	TRBJ2-1	.	CASSVGFYGDEQFF	TGTGCCAGCAGCGTAGGGTTTTATGGGGATGAGCAGTTCTTC
TRBV19	.	TRBJ2-5	.	CASSKQDQETQYF	TGTGCCAGTAGTAAACAGGACCAAGAGACCCAGTACTTC
TRBV19	.	TRBJ1-5	.	CASSAQGYIAQPQHF	TGTGCCAGTAGCGCTCAGGGTTACATCGCTCAGCCCCAGCATTTT
TRBV30	.	TRBJ2-2	.	CAWSIRSGELFF	TGTGCCTGGAGTATTAGATCCGGGGAGCTGTTTTTT
TRBV3-1/TRBV3-2	.	TRBJ1-6	.	CASSQGGRSLHF	TGTGCCAGCAGCCAGGGGGGGAGATCCCTCCACTTT
TRBV24-1	.	TRBJ1-1	TRBD1	CATSVTRTGPNTEAFF	TGTGCCACCAGTGTCACAAGGACAGGGCCGAACACTGAAGCTTTCTTT
TRBV10-1	.	TRBJ2-3	.	CASPCRVFNSSTDTQYF	TGCGCCAGCCCCTGCCGGGTTTTTAATTCTAGCACAGATACGCAGTATTTT
TRBV27	few	TRBJ2-7	.	CASSPHVGSYEQYF	TGTGCCAGCAGTCCCCACGTAGGGTCGTACGAGCAGTACTTC
TRBV7-2	.	TRBJ1-3	.	CASSLDASGNTIYF	TGTGCCAGCAGCTTAGACGCCTCTGGAAACACCATATATTTT
TRBV28	.	TRBJ2-7	.	CASSLSGQGNEQYF	TGTGCCAGCAGTTTATCGGGTCAGGGTAACGAGCAGTACTTC